The clone carrying this TCR beta chain appeared many times. What it recognizes is unknown. Per the study methods: Per-sample TCR counts ranged from roughly 23,224 to 750,000, median about 90,000. From the RACE reads, TCRdb called clonotypes with MiXCR, one entry per CDR3 protein. The V and J calls follow TCRdb's processing rather than the paper's. The table has 75,000 to 90,000 distinct CDR3 sequences, about 10% seen once. The time point denotes: patch test 1, 2 weeks after DPC sensitization. The treatment here: therapeutic diphenylcyclopropenone sensitization with weekly scalp DPC. Ahead of applying each patch test, blood was sampled. This sample was included in a study of human T cells and chemical hapten exposure. Germline V gene lookup returns CDR1 SGDLS and CDR2 YYNGEE. This CDR3 is 16 amino acids long. The V end was cut by 4 bases, the J end by 8 bases, with 22 bases between. Regarding the study as a whole: The study found that DPC sensitization did not change TCRs above 1 in 1000 frequency. Controls had significantly fewer large CDR3 similarity clusters than were formed by expanded TCRs.

The material was whole blood, obtained in connection with sensitization to the hapten diphenylcyclopropenone (DPC). The chain recombines TRBV9 with TRBJ2-1; D is tentatively TRBD1 or TRBD2 (5 bases each). This clonotype originated in a woman between 55 and 75 years old with alopecia areata. Some clones in this sample may be carry-over from other donors' samples. This chain's CDR3 is CASSPQGDPHVDEQFF. Here the CDR3 DNA reads TGTGCCAGCAGCCCCCAAGGGGACCCCCATGTCGATGAGCAGTTCTTC.